These T cell receptor beta chains were read from a single sample in a study of blood T cell repertoires in COVID-19. Clones were read by immunoSEQ multiplex PCR, and TCRdb kept only the in-frame ones, dropping some. Of around 140,000 clones listed, roughly 78% are singletons. Material: PBMCs or T cells enriched from blood (not recorded which). These receptors were collected from a woman aged 45-60 years who had recovered from COVID-19. Both conserved end residues are part of each CDR3. The size entry is marked missing in some rows and otherwise reads once, few, many or a size class.

J gene | V gene | clone size | CDR3 protein
TRBJ2-2 | TRBV7-8 | - | CASSWTPAEAGELFF
TRBJ1-2 | TRBV10-3 | - | CAISDPGSETLFYGYTF
TRBJ2-3 | TRBV12-3/TRBV12-4 | - | CASKPGTDTQYF
TRBJ2-3 | TRBV9 | - | CASSVGVAGGTDTQYF
TRBJ1-1 | TRBV29-1 | - | CSVGGVDTEAFF
TRBJ2-1 | TRBV6-5 | - | CASWTGPYNEQFF
TRBJ1-5 | TRBV10-3 | few | CAICDRPNQPQHF
TRBJ1-3 | TRBV10-3 | once | CATWTATGNTIYF
TRBJ1-2 | TRBV15 | - | CATSRLRDRGQRDYGYTF
TRBJ2-5 | TRBV6-5 | - | CASRAGTGGIETQYF
TRBJ2-7 | TRBV7-2 | few | CASSLRLAGGPYEQYF
TRBJ1-6 | TRBV18 | few | CASSPDRADSPLHF
TRBJ1-2 | TRBV19 | - | CASSLQNYGYTF
TRBJ1-6 | TRBV3-1/TRBV3-2 | - | CASSKQGPNSPLHF
TRBJ2-4 | TRBV28 | - | CASRVGHGKNIQYF
TRBJ2-7 | TRBV29-1 | few | CSVAGTVSSYEQYF
TRBJ2-6 | TRBV5-1 | - | CASSPGQGAIGANVLTF
TRBJ1-1 | TRBV5-4 | - | CASSQDMNTEAFF
TRBJ1-3 | TRBV9 | - | CASSVELRGHGNTIYF
TRBJ2-3 | TRBV6-5 | - | CASSYLTDTQYF
TRBJ2-7 | TRBV29-1 | - | CSVDVTGYEQYF
TRBJ2-7 | TRBV12-3/TRBV12-4 | - | CASSRGQNEQYF
TRBJ1-6 | TRBV5-6 | few | CASSALAGGSYNSPLHF
TRBJ2-1 | TRBV12-3/TRBV12-4 | - | CASSLNMIEQFF
TRBJ1-6 | TRBV10-1 | - | CASSGLKNSPLHF
TRBJ2-2 | TRBV2 | few | CASSENVASAGELFF
TRBJ1-1 | TRBV18 | - | CASSPPDSWNTEAFF
TRBJ1-3 | TRBV10-3 | - | CAISEQAAGSGNTIYF
TRBJ1-5 | TRBV7-8 | - | CASSNPRGQGFHSNQPQHF
TRBJ2-5 | TRBV5-4 | - | CASSLETVGRETQYF
TRBJ1-6 | TRBV3-1/TRBV3-2 | - | CASSRGGVDSPLHF
TRBJ1-1 | TRBV28 | - | CASSFGTGGPEAFF
TRBJ1-2 | TRBV5-1 | - | CASSKPSEPGGYTF
TRBJ1-2 | TRBV5-1 | - | CASSLDRGYGYTF
TRBJ1-5 | TRBV4-1 | - | CASSQDRYSNQPQHF
TRBJ2-7 | TRBV28 | few | CASSFLSRAHEQYF
TRBJ2-3 | TRBV24-1 | - | CATSERGGLTDTQYF
TRBJ2-5 | TRBV7-9 | - | CASSVASGRGGQETQYF
TRBJ2-7 | TRBV19 | - | CASTDRAGRVGEQYF
TRBJ2-2 | TRBV6-5 | - | CASRDREAGELFF
TRBJ1-2 | TRBV30 | - | CAWRLKTGSYGYTF
TRBJ2-3 | TRBV24-1 | - | CATSDLIAGEDTQYF
TRBJ2-2 | TRBV7-9 | few | CASSPTDRLNTGELFF
TRBJ1-3 | TRBV29-1 | - | CSVRDRVSGNTIYF
TRBJ2-7 | TRBV7-2 | - | CASSRGLAAYEQYF
TRBJ2-1 | TRBV10-3 | - | CAISQGGDEQFF
TRBJ1-5 | TRBV3-1/TRBV3-2 | many | CASSQQGEAGHQPQHF
TRBJ1-2 | TRBV10-2 | few | CASTPPGQQNYGYTF
TRBJ2-6 | TRBV23-1 | - | CASSQSEGAGANVLTF
TRBJ2-7 | TRBV5-5 | - | CASSLVGTGFHEQYF
TRBJ2-7 | TRBV28 | - | CASTGQGTGYYEQYF
TRBJ1-6 | TRBV5-1 | - | CASSPGTGYNSPLHF
TRBJ2-7 | TRBV7-2 | - | CASSLEPGPSYEQYF
TRBJ1-6 | TRBV19 | few | CASSMSQGGSPLHF
TRBJ1-2 | TRBV12-2 | - | CASRSDVGAQGIPNYGYTF
TRBJ1-2 | TRBV6-5 | - | CASSYRGRYGYTF
TRBJ1-1 | TRBV18 | - | CASSRLARQGGTEAFF
TRBJ2-2 | TRBV30 | - | CAWKEQGAGELFF